The present T cell receptor (beta chain) was sequenced within a study of blood T cell repertoires in COVID-19. About the study: Samples came from the United States, Italy and Spain, spanning acute and convalescent COVID-19. T cells, B-cell-depleted T cells, or PBMCs supplied cDNA or gDNA.

Assignments of participants to cohorts depended upon their own reported clinical history. The authors' processing: Nucleated cell number was recorded as an estimate derived from reference gene primer amplification. Here immunoSEQ multiplex PCR was the method, and the copy in TCRdb shows in-frame clones only, minus some. V and J calls and clone size are copied from that table; D and trimming were computed from the DNA. The sample lists 200,000 to 250,000 clones; 82% were seen once. V was clipped by 3 bases and J by 6 bases; unmatched bases: 5. The CDR3 is 15 amino acids. Germline CDR1 and CDR2: LNHDA and SQIVND (reference sequence).

The sample consisted of PBMCs or T cells enriched from blood (not recorded which). The chain carries TRBV19 and TRBJ1-6; 7 bases agree with TRBD1. This sequence was found in a woman in her sixties or seventies who had recovered from COVID-19. The CDR3 region is CASSIEGTANSPLHF. The CDR3 DNA is TGTGCCAGTAGTATCGAAGGGACAGCTAATTCACCCCTCCACTTT.